These T cell receptor beta chains were read from a single sample in a study of OX40 agonist ivuxolimab in advanced cancers. Measured with immunoSEQ multiplex PCR; TCRdb has only the in-frame clones, and not every one. The sample contains over 60,000 clones, over 90% of which appear only once. Sequenced here: CD4+ or CD8+ T cells sorted from blood, sampled in a trial of the OX40 agonist ivuxolimab. These receptor sequences come from an adult with an advanced solid tumor such as melanoma, head and neck, liver or kidney cancer. CDR3s include the opening cysteine and the closing phenylalanine or tryptophan. The order of the fields is clone size, J gene, CDR3 length, V gene, D gene, CDR3 DNA, CDR3 protein. A D gene is named only where the DNA matches it firmly. Expanded clones get a size class; other rows say once, few or many, or leave the size out.

- | TRBJ2-3 | 14 | TRBV28 | - | TGTGCCAGCAGTTCACCCCTTAGCACAGATACGCAGTATTTT | CASSSPLSTDTQYF
- | TRBJ1-4 | 12 | TRBV6-6 | TRBD1 | TGTGCCGTACAGTACTTCCAGGGGGAACTGTTTTTT | CAVQYFQGELFF
- | TRBJ2-1 | 16 | TRBV18 | TRBD1 | TGTGCCAGCTCACCACCCGGTACAGGGGTCAACAATGAGCAGTTCTTC | CASSPPGTGVNNEQFF
- | TRBJ2-3 | 15 | TRBV10-1 | - | TGCGCCAGCAGTGCCTCCAGGGACTTTACAGATACGCAGTATTTT | CASSASRDFTDTQYF
- | TRBJ2-1 | 15 | TRBV19 | - | TGTGCCAGTAGTATGGAGGTCCTCTCCTACAATGAGCAGTTCTTC | CASSMEVLSYNEQFF
few | TRBJ1-2 | 16 | TRBV4-1 | TRBD1 | TGCGCCAGCAGGCAATCCGGGACAGGGGGTAACTATGGCTACACCTTC | CASRQSGTGGNYGYTF
- | TRBJ2-7 | 16 | TRBV7-6 | TRBD1 | TGTGCCAGCAGCCTAACCTTCGGGACAGGGGAGTACGAGCAGTACTTC | CASSLTFGTGEYEQYF
once | TRBJ2-1 | 15 | TRBV27 | TRBD2 | TGTGCCAGCAGTTTATACGGGAGGGCCAGGGATGAGCAGTTCTTC | CASSLYGRARDEQFF
- | TRBJ2-1 | 20 | TRBV28 | TRBD2 | TGTGCCAGCAGTTTATGGCTGGGACTAGCGGGGCGCAGCTCCTACAATGAGCAGTTCTTC | CASSLWLGLAGRSSYNEQFF
- | TRBJ1-1 | 16 | TRBV7-3 | TRBD1 | TGTGCCAGCAGCAGAATCCCGACAGGGAGGGACACTGAAGCTTTCTTT | CASSRIPTGRDTEAFF
- | TRBJ1-5 | 17 | TRBV5-8 | - | TGTGCCAGCAGCTTGGTCGGGTCCCCGCACCTCGGTCAGCCCCAGCATTTT | CASSLVGSPHLGQPQHF
few | TRBJ1-5 | 15 | TRBV11-2 | - | TGTGCCAGCAGCACTTCGGCTCGGGGCAATCAGCCCCAGCATTTT | CASSTSARGNQPQHF
- | TRBJ1-3 | 14 | TRBV2 | - | TGTGCCAGCAGTGAGGGGGGCCTTGGAAACACCATATATTTT | CASSEGGLGNTIYF
once | TRBJ1-4 | 15 | TRBV9 | - | TGTGCCAGCAGCGTAGGCCGGGGGGCGGCTGAAAAACTGTTTTTT | CASSVGRGAAEKLFF
once | TRBJ2-2 | 15 | TRBV6-5 | - | TGTGCCAGCAGTTATCGCGGGCCATACACCGGGGAGCTGTTTTTT | CASSYRGPYTGELFF
- | TRBJ2-4 | 14 | TRBV6-5 | TRBD1 | TGTGCCAGCAGCGACAGGGGGTTCGAAAACATTCAGTACTTC | CASSDRGFENIQYF